The rows below give T cell receptor beta chains drawn from one sample of a study of glioma-infiltrating T cells after dendritic cell vaccination. Using immunoSEQ multiplex PCR, the repertoire was profiled, and TCRdb retains in-frame clones only, with some absent. The sample lists about 50,000 clones, approximately 85% seen once, with 11% in the top ten. Here the sequenced sample was blood, taken before dendritic cell vaccination. These receptors all come from a human donor with glioblastoma. The CDR3 runs from the conserved cysteine through the conserved F or W. A D gene is named only where the DNA matches it firmly. Rows may omit the clone size; those that give it use once, few, many or a size class.

v_call,d_call,clone_size,j_call,cdr3_nt,cdr3_aa
TRBV5-4,TRBD1,-,TRBJ2-5,TGTGCCAGCAGCTCGACAGGGTCCCAAGAGACCCAGTACTTC,CASSSTGSQETQYF
TRBV28,-,once,TRBJ1-1,TGTGCCAGCAAATCAGGGCACACTGAAGCTTTCTTT,CASKSGHTEAFF
TRBV29-1,-,-,TRBJ2-3,TGCAGCGTAGGATCCGGGACTTCAGATACGCAGTATTTT,CSVGSGTSDTQYF
TRBV7-2,-,-,TRBJ1-5,TGTGCCAGCAGCTTACTGGCAGGGAGCAATCAGCCCCAGCATTTT,CASSLLAGSNQPQHF
TRBV4-2,TRBD1,once,TRBJ2-6,TGTGCCAGCAGCCAAGGGAAGGGGGCGCTAACTGGGGCCAACGTCCTGACTTTC,CASSQGKGALTGANVLTF
TRBV7-2,TRBD2,-,TRBJ2-7,TGTGCCAGCAGCTTAGAAGTGGTCGCTAGCGGGGAGCAGTACTTC,CASSLEVVASGEQYF
TRBV11-3,TRBD1,-,TRBJ2-6,TGTGCCAGCAGCGCCGGGACAGGGAACTCTGGGGCCAACGTCCTGACTTTC,CASSAGTGNSGANVLTF
TRBV7-3,-,-,TRBJ1-1,TGTGCCAGCAGCTTAGGGAGTGCCGGAACTGAAGCTTTCTTT,CASSLGSAGTEAFF
TRBV7-2,-,-,TRBJ2-2,TGTGCCAGCAGCCAGGAGGGGATAGACACCGGGGAGCTGTTTTTT,CASSQEGIDTGELFF
TRBV7-9,-,-,TRBJ1-6,TGTGCCAGCAGCCCTGGGACTTGGGGAAATTCACCCCTCCACTTT,CASSPGTWGNSPLHF
TRBV5-1,-,once,TRBJ2-3,TGCGCCGGATCCTACTATGGGACATCGGATACGCAGTATTTT,CAGSYYGTSDTQYF
TRBV6-5,-,-,TRBJ1-2,TGTGCCAGCAGCCCAAGGACAGCTTTTGATGGCTACACCTTC,CASSPRTAFDGYTF
TRBV30,TRBD1,-,TRBJ1-2,TGTGCCTGGGATCCAGGAAGGACAGGGGGTGTGGGCTACACCTTC,CAWDPGRTGGVGYTF
TRBV19,-,-,TRBJ1-1,TGTGCCAGTTCGACCGAGGGGGTGAACACTGAAGCTTTCTTT,CASSTEGVNTEAFF
TRBV5-1,TRBD1,-,TRBJ1-3,TGCGCCAGCAGCCTGGACAGGGGAAACACCATATATTTT,CASSLDRGNTIYF
TRBV19,-,-,TRBJ1-5,TGTGCCAGTAGGGACAGCTCAGGGAGCAATCAGCCCCAGCATTTT,CASRDSSGSNQPQHF
TRBV21-1,-,-,TRBJ2-5,TGTGCCAGCAGCAAAGTCTCAAACCGGACAAACAAAGAAGAGACCCAGTACTTC,CASSKVSNRTNKEETQYF
TRBV15,TRBD1,-,TRBJ1-2,TGTGCCACCAGCAGAGATCCCGGGACAGGAGGGTTGGATGGCTACACCTTC,CATSRDPGTGGLDGYTF
TRBV7-8,TRBD1,-,TRBJ1-2,TGTGCCAGCAGCCTCGGGACAGGGGAGTATGGCTACACCTTC,CASSLGTGEYGYTF
TRBV5-1,TRBD1,-,TRBJ1-1,TGCGCCAGCAGCTTGGGGACAGGGCGGAACACTGAAGCTTTCTTT,CASSLGTGRNTEAFF